This is a list of T cell receptor beta chains from one sample in a study of CD8+ T cells in alopecia areata. The repertoire was sequenced with immunoSEQ multiplex PCR; TCRdb's copy has only in-frame clones and lacks some. The sample comprises under 85,000 clones, under 55% of which are singletons, and about 18% rests with the top ten. This specimen consisted of CD8+ T cells sorted from blood, obtained at week 0. These receptors all come from a human donor with alopecia areata. Each CDR3 is given with its conserved first and last residue.

TRBV29-1,13,TRBJ1-2,CSVVDRGLDGYTF
TRBV7-9,15,TRBJ2-1,CASSQSGRTYNEQFF
TRBV4-1,16,TRBJ2-7,CASSQDRDQGAYEQYF
TRBV11-2,14,TRBJ2-7,CASSTGGSSYEQYF
TRBV4-1,14,TRBJ2-1,CASSPSPGVDEQFF
TRBV7-8,16,TRBJ2-3,CASSPRDKGYTDTQYF
TRBV27,13,TRBJ2-7,CASSQPGAYEQYF
TRBV27,13,TRBJ1-1,CASSPPQPLEAFF
TRBV6-5,15,TRBJ1-2,CASSYSIQSNYGYTF
TRBV5-1,17,TRBJ2-1,CASSLIAGGPFDNEQFF
TRBV9,13,TRBJ2-2,CASSVGGTGELFF
TRBV29-1,15,TRBJ2-2,CSVIEPEPNTGELFF
TRBV5-1,15,TRBJ2-1,CASSLDRGSYNEQFF
TRBV9,12,TRBJ2-7,CASSVADHEQYF
TRBV7-9,16,TRBJ2-7,CASSHPGQGSSYEQYF
TRBV4-2,16,TRBJ2-1,CASKPLGLAGGNEQFF
TRBV11-2,13,TRBJ2-1,CASNGFSYNEQFF
TRBV27,11,TRBJ1-2,CASSLDYGYTF
TRBV28,11,TRBJ1-1,CASMEGPTTFF
TRBV5-6,14,TRBJ1-5,CASSLAAGERPQHF
TRBV9,15,TRBJ1-2,CASSETDRANYGYTF
TRBV11-1,11,TRBJ2-1,CASSRTNEQFF
TRBV14,13,TRBJ2-7,CASKENGPYEQYF
TRBV27,14,TRBJ1-2,CASSLQGAAHGYTF
TRBV19,13,TRBJ1-1,CASSIDDQGEAFF
TRBV4-2,17,TRBJ2-5,CASSQDSGRALPAAQYF
TRBV9,14,TRBJ2-1,CASSVVGAGGRRFF
TRBV6-1,16,TRBJ2-7,CASSESTGTSAYEQYF
TRBV2,12,TRBJ2-2,CASCTGSGELFF
TRBV19,12,TRBJ1-5,CASRGGLQPQHF
TRBV4-1,14,TRBJ2-7,CASSQAGETYEQYF
TRBV11-2,15,TRBJ2-4,CASSPYDWEAGLQYF
TRBV7-9,15,TRBJ2-1,CASSQGLAPYNEQFF
TRBV7-9,18,TRBJ2-2,CASSDWTSGGPNTGELFF
TRBV28,17,TRBJ2-1,CASSLETSGPHYNEQFF
TRBV27,17,TRBJ2-7,CASSTTGLAGISYEQYF
TRBV29-1,15,TRBJ2-3,CSVWWSADYTDTQYF
TRBV6-6,13,TRBJ2-7,CASIGTSRGEQYF
TRBV14,17,TRBJ2-2,CASSQEGGDSGTGELFF
TRBV2,14,TRBJ2-7,CASSEGGKAYEQYF
TRBV27,14,TRBJ2-7,CASSLFQGGDEQYF
TRBV29-1,12,TRBJ1-4,CSVGDGNEKLFF
TRBV6-1,15,TRBJ2-6,CASSSQGSGANVLTF
TRBV2,15,TRBJ2-1,CASSATGTNDNEQFF
TRBV2,14,TRBJ2-5,CASSEWRSEETQYF
TRBV21-1,11,TRBJ2-3,CASPVLHTQYF
TRBV6-5,15,TRBJ2-2,CAVEPHPEDTGELFF
TRBV28,12,TRBJ2-7,CASSGPGYEQYF
TRBV4-1,17,TRBJ2-7,CASSHRGSLELSYEQYF
TRBV9,15,TRBJ1-1,CASSAGDSWWTEAFF